This T cell receptor beta chain was sequenced in a study of OX40 agonist ivuxolimab in advanced cancers. At the level of the study: Patients received ivuxolimab, an intravenous treatment, every 2 weeks at 0.01 to 10 mg/kg. In three patients, partial responses were observed, one with hepatocellular carcinoma and two with cutaneous melanoma. Notes on the study in general: Relative to CD4+, CD8+ T cells held more expanded clones on average.

As regards this clone: Antigen: not known.

TCRdb's table, derived via immunoSEQ multiplex PCR, lists solely in-frame clones and lacks some. The table records 90,000 to 120,000 clones, roughly nine tenths of them present only once. Patients were excluded for autoimmune disease history or systemic immunosuppression. The source of this sequence is an adult with an advanced solid tumor such as melanoma, head and neck, liver or kidney cancer. The material sequenced was CD4+ or CD8+ T cells sorted from blood, taken in a trial of the OX40 agonist ivuxolimab.

CDR3 residues: CASRPQGVSYEQYF. Here the CDR3 DNA reads TGTGCCAGCAGACCACAGGGTGTATCCTACGAGCAGTACTTC. The rearrangement uses TRBV2 and TRBJ2-7; D possibly corresponds to TRBD1 (6 bases). From germline, CDR1 is SNHLY and CDR2 FYNNEI. This CDR3 has 14 amino acids. V was shortened by 6 bases and J by 1 base, with 13 bases between the two germline ends.